This is a list of T cell receptor beta chains from one sample in a study of blood T cell repertoires in COVID-19. Sequencing was performed with immunoSEQ multiplex PCR; in TCRdb, only in-frame clones are kept and a portion is missing. Among fewer than 75,000 clones listed, more than 90% were seen once. Sequencing was done on a sample of peripheral blood. The receptors come from a human donor in a cohort sampled during active COVID-19. Each CDR3 is given with its conserved first and last residue. Only some rows state a clone size, as once, few, many or a class for expanded clones.

clone size: -
V gene: TRBV6-4
J gene: TRBJ2-4
CDR3 protein: CASRTAQGRNIQYF

clone size: -
V gene: TRBV30
J gene: TRBJ2-1
CDR3 protein: CAWSQAAYNEQFF

clone size: -
V gene: TRBV27
J gene: TRBJ2-1
CDR3 protein: CASSLSRGQPYNEQFF

clone size: -
V gene: TRBV18
J gene: TRBJ2-5
CDR3 protein: CASSPGQQETQYF

clone size: -
V gene: TRBV30
J gene: TRBJ2-7
CDR3 protein: CAWSTRLAGEQYF

clone size: -
V gene: TRBV7-2
J gene: TRBJ2-7
CDR3 protein: CASSRQREGLYF

clone size: -
V gene: TRBV28
J gene: TRBJ2-3
CDR3 protein: CASSYSGQLTDTQYF

clone size: -
V gene: TRBV27
J gene: TRBJ2-2
CDR3 protein: CASRQGNTGELFF

clone size: few
V gene: TRBV7-9
J gene: TRBJ1-6
CDR3 protein: CASSPTGTGTSPLHF

clone size: -
V gene: TRBV28
J gene: TRBJ1-5
CDR3 protein: CASSSGTEYQPQHF

clone size: -
V gene: TRBV5-1
J gene: TRBJ2-3
CDR3 protein: CASSLHTDTQYF

clone size: -
V gene: TRBV7-8
J gene: TRBJ2-5
CDR3 protein: CASSLGPPASGQETQYF

clone size: -
V gene: TRBV7-9
J gene: TRBJ1-4
CDR3 protein: CASSLDLATNEKLFF

clone size: -
V gene: TRBV6-2/TRBV6-3
J gene: TRBJ2-7
CDR3 protein: CASSYEGVYEQYF

clone size: -
V gene: TRBV18
J gene: TRBJ2-5
CDR3 protein: CASSRDREETQYF

clone size: -
V gene: TRBV28
J gene: TRBJ2-3
CDR3 protein: CASSPPGREPDTQYF

clone size: -
V gene: TRBV4-2
J gene: TRBJ2-3
CDR3 protein: CASSPRLAGDTDTQYF

clone size: -
V gene: TRBV25-1
J gene: TRBJ2-3
CDR3 protein: CASSDSAASTDTQYF

clone size: -
V gene: TRBV2
J gene: TRBJ2-1
CDR3 protein: CASGGTGRIGNEQFF

clone size: -
V gene: TRBV27
J gene: TRBJ2-7
CDR3 protein: CASSNRQGTRVYEQYF

clone size: -
V gene: TRBV30
J gene: TRBJ1-2
CDR3 protein: CAWRGDSYNYGYTF

clone size: -
V gene: TRBV29-1
J gene: TRBJ2-1
CDR3 protein: CSVAIRLAVYNEQFF

clone size: once
V gene: TRBV28
J gene: TRBJ2-3
CDR3 protein: CASSLRAGGSSTDTQYF

clone size: -
V gene: TRBV5-1
J gene: TRBJ2-1
CDR3 protein: CASSLGLAGGRPYNEQFF